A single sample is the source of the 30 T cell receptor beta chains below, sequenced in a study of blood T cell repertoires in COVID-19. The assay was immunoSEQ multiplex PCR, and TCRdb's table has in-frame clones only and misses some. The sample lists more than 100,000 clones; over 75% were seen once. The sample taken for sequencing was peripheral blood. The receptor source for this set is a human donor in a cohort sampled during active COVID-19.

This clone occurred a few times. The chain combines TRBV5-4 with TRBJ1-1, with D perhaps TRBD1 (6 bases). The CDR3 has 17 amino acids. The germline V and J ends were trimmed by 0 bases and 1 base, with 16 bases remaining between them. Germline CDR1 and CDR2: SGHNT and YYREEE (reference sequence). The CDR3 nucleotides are TGTGCCAGCAGCTTGGGACCCACAGGGTCGGGGAACACTGAAGCTTTCTTT. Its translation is CASSLGPTGSGNTEAFF.

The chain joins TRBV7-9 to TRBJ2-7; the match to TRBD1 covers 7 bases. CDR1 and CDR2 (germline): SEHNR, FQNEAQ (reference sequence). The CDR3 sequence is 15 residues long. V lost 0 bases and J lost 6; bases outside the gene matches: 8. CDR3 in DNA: TGTGCCAGCAGCTTAGCGGTCGGGACAGCTATCGAGCAGTACTTC. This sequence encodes CASSLAVGTAIEQYF.

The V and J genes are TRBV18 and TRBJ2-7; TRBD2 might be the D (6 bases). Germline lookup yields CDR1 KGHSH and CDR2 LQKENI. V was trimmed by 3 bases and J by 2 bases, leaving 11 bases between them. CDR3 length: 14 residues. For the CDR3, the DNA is TGTGCCAGCTCACCTGGCGCGGGAACCTACGAGCAGTACTTC. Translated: CASSPGAGTYEQYF.

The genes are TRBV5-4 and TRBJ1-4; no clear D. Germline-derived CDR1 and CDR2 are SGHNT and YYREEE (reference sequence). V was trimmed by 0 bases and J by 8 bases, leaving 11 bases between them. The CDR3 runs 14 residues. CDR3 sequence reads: CASSLAGGNEKLFF. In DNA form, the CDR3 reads TGTGCCAGCAGCTTGGCAGGAGGGAACGAAAAACTGTTTTTT.

CDR3 in DNA: TGTGCCAGTAGTATAGGAGGAAGTGGCAATGAGCAGTTCTTC. Its protein product is CASSIGGSGNEQFF. The chain is built from TRBV19 and TRBJ2-1; D remains ambiguous. Germline CDR1 reads LNHDA; CDR2 reads SQIVND (reference sequence). With 1 base removed from V and 6 bases from J, the gap between germline ends came to 10 bases. CDR3 length: 14 residues.

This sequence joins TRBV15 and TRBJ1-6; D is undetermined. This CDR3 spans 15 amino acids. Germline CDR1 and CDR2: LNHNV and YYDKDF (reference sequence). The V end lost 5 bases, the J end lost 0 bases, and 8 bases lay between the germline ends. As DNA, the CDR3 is TGTGCCACCAGCCGCGTTACCTCCTATAATTCACCCCTCCACTTT. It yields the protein CATSRVTSYNSPLHF.

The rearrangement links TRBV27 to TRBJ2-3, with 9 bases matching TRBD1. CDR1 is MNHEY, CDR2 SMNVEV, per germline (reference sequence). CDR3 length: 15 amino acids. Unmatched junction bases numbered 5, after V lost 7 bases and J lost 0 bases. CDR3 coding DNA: TGTGCCAGCACACGGACAGGGGATAGCACAGATACGCAGTATTTT. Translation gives CASTRTGDSTDTQYF.

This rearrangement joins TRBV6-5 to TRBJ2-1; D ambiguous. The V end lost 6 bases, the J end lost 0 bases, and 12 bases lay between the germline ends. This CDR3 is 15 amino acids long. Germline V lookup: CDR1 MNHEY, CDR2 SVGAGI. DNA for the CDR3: TGTGCCAGCAGAGTTCGCCTGAGCTCCTACAATGAGCAGTTCTTC. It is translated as CASRVRLSSYNEQFF.

CDR3: CASSNNRGRVYGYTF. The DNA of the CDR3 is TGTGCCAGCAGCAACAACAGGGGGCGCGTCTATGGCTACACCTTC. The chain links TRBV21-1 to TRBJ1-2; the table names TRBD1, a call not compared with the DNA. TRBV21-1 is listed as a pseudogene. This CDR3 spans 15 amino acids.

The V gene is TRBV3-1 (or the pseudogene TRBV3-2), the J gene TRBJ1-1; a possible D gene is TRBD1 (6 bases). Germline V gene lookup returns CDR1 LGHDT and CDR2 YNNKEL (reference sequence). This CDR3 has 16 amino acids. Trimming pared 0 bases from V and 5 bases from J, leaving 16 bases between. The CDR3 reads CASSQDEDSSVTEAFF. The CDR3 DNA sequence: TGTGCCAGCAGCCAAGATGAGGACAGCTCGGTAACTGAAGCTTTCTTT.

Here the CDR3 DNA reads TGCAGCTACTTAAGGAAGGAGGGGAACACTGAAGCTTTCTTT. Its protein is CSYLRKEGNTEAFF. The chain carries TRBV29-1 and TRBJ1-1, with D unclear. V was cut by 8 bases and J by 1 base, with 17 bases left in between. This CDR3 has 14 amino acids. Germline V lookup: CDR1 SQVTM, CDR2 ANQGSEA. Full variable domain (rest looked up from reference TRBV29-1 and TRBJ1-1): SAVISQKPSRDICQRGTSLTIQCQVDSQVTMMFWYRQQPGQSLTLIATANQGSEATYESGFVIDKFPISRPNLTFSTLTVSNMSPEDSSIYLCSYLRKEGNTEAFFGQGTRLTVV.

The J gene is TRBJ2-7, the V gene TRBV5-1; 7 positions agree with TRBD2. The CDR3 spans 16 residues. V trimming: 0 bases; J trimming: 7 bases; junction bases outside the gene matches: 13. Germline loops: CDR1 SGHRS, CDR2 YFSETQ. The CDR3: CASSLAGSAGVGEQYF. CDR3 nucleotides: TGCGCCAGCAGCTTGGCCGGAAGTGCGGGAGTGGGAGAGCAGTACTTC.

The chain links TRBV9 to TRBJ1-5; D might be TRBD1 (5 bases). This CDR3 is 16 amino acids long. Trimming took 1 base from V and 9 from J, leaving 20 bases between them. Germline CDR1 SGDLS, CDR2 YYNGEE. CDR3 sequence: CASSVRLEGHGGPQHF. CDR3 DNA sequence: TGTGCCAGCAGCGTAAGGTTGGAGGGCCACGGGGGGCCCCAGCATTTT.

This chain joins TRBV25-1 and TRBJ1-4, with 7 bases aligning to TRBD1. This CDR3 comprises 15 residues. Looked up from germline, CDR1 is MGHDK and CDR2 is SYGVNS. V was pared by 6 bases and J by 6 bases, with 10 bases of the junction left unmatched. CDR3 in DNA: TGTGCCAGCAGCCGCCTGGCAGGGGGAGATGAAAAACTGTTTTTT. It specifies CASSRLAGGDEKLFF.

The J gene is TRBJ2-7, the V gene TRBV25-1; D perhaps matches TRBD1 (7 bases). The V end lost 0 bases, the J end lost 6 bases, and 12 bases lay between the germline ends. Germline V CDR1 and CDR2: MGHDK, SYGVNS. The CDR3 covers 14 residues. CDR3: CASSEYGGTAEQYF. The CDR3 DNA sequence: TGTGCCAGCAGTGAATATGGGGGGACAGCCGAGCAGTACTTC.

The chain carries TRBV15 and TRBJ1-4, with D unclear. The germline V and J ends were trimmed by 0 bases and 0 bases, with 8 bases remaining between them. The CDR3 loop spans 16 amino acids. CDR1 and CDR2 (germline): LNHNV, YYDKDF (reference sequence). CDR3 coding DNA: TGTGCCACCAGCAGAGATCGGGTAGCAACTAATGAAAAACTGTTTTTT. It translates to CATSRDRVATNEKLFF. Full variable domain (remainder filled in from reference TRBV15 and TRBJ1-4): DAMVIQNPRYQVTQFGKPVTLSCSQTLNHNVMYWYQQKSSQAPKLLFHYYDKDFNNEADTPDNFQSRRPNTSFCFLDIRSPGLGDTAMYLCATSRDRVATNEKLFFGSGTQLSVL.

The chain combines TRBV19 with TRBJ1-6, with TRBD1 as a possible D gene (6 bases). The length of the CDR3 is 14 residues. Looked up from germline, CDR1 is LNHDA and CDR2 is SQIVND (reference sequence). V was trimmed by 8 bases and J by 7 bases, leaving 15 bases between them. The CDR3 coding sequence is TGTGCCAGTGATGAGGACAGTTCGAATTCACCCCTCCACTTT. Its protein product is CASDEDSSNSPLHF. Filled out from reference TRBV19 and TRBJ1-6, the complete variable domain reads DGGITQSPKYLFRKEGQNVTLSCEQNLNHDAMYWYRQDPGQGLRLIYYSQIVNDFQKGDIAEGYSVSREKKESFPLTVTSAQKNPTAFYLCASDEDSSNSPLHFGNGTRLTVT.

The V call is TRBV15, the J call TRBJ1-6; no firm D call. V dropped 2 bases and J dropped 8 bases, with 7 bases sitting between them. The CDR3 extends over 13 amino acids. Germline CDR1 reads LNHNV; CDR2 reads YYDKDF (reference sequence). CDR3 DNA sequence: TGTGCCACCAGCAGAAATACAGATTCACCCCTCCACTTT. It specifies CATSRNTDSPLHF. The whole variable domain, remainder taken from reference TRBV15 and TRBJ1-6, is DAMVIQNPRYQVTQFGKPVTLSCSQTLNHNVMYWYQQKSSQAPKLLFHYYDKDFNNEADTPDNFQSRRPNTSFCFLDIRSPGLGDTAMYLCATSRNTDSPLHFGNGTRLTVT.

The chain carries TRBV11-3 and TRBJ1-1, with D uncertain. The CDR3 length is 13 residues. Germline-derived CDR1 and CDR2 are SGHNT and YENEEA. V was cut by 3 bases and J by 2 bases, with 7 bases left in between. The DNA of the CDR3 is TGTGCCAGCAGCTTCTATTCTAACACTGAAGCTTTCTTT. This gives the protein CASSFYSNTEAFF.

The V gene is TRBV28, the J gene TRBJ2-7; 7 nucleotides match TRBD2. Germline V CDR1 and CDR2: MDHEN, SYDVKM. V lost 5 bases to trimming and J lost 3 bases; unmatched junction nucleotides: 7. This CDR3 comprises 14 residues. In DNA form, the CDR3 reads TGTGCCAGCAGTCGGGGAGGGCCCTACTACGAGCAGTACTTC. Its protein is CASSRGGPYYEQYF.

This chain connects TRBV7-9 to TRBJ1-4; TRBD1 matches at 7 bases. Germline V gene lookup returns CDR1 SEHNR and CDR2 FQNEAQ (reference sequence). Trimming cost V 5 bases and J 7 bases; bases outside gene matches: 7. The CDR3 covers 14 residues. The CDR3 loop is CASSHAGQFEKLFF. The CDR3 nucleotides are TGTGCCAGCAGCCATGCGGGACAGTTTGAAAAACTGTTTTTT.

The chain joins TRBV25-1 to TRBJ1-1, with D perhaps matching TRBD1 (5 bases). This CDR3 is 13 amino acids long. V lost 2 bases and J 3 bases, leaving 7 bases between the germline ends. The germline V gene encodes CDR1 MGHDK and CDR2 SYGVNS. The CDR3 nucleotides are TGTGCCAGCAGTGAAATGGGGCACACTGAAGCTTTCTTT. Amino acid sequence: CASSEMGHTEAFF.

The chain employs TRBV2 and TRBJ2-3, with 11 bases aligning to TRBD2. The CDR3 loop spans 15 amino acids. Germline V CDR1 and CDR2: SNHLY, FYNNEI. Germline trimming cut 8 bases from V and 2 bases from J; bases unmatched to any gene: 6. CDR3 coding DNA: TGTGCCAGCGATATAGCGGGGGGGCTCACAGATACGCAGTATTTT. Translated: CASDIAGGLTDTQYF.

For the CDR3, the DNA is TGTGCCAGCAGTTACGCTACGGGGTCCACTGAAGCTTTCTTT. Protein: CASSYATGSTEAFF. The rearrangement links TRBV6-5 to TRBJ1-1; the D is unclear. CDR3 length: 14 residues. Trimming removed 2 bases at V and 4 bases at J, with 11 bases between. Germline V gene data show CDR1 as MNHEY and CDR2 as SVGAGI.

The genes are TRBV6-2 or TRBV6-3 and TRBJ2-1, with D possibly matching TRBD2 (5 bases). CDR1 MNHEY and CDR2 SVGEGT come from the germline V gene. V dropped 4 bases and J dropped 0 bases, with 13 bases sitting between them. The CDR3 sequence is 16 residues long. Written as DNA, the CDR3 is TGTGCCAGCAGTTCCCGAGATGGGAGCTCCTACAATGAGCAGTTCTTC. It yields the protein CASSSRDGSSYNEQFF.

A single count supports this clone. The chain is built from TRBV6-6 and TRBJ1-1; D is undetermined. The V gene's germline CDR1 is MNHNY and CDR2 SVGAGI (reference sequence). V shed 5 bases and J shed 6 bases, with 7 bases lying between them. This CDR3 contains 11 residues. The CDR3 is CASSLLPEAFF. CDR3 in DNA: TGTGCCAGCAGTCTCCTTCCTGAAGCTTTCTTT.

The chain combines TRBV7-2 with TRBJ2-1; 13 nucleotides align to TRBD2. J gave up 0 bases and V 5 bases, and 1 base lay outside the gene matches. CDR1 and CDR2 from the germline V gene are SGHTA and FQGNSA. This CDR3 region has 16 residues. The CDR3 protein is CASSRTSGSSYNEQFF. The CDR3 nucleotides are TGTGCCAGCAGCCGGACTAGCGGGAGCTCCTACAATGAGCAGTTCTTC.

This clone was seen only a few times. The CDR3, as DNA: TGTGCCAGCAGTTTTTGGCAGGGAGGGTCCGAGCAGTACTTC. Its translation: CASSFWQGGSEQYF. The chain carries TRBV27 and TRBJ2-7, with TRBD2 matching 7 bases. There are 14 residues in the CDR3. Germline CDR1 MNHEY, CDR2 SMNVEV (reference sequence). Trimming took 3 bases from V and 6 from J; bases not matched to a gene: 8.

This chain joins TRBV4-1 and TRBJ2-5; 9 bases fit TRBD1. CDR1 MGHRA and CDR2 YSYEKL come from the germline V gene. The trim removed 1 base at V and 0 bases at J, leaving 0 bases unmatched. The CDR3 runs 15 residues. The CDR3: CASSQGQGDQETQYF. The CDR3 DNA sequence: TGCGCCAGCAGCCAAGGACAGGGGGACCAAGAGACCCAGTACTTC.

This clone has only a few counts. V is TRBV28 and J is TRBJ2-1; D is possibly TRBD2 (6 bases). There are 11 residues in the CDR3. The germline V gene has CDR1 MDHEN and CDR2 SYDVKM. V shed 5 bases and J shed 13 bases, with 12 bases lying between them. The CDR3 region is CASSTTRAQFF. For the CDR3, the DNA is TGTGCCAGCAGTACGACTAGGGCTCAGTTCTTC.